Here is one TCR beta chain with its context. The protocol was immunoSEQ multiplex PCR, while the TCRdb copy is restricted to in-frame clones and leaves out a portion. The table shows some 300,000 clones, with around 92% occurring only once. This entry comes from a study of blood T cell repertoires in COVID-19. Trimming removed 1 base from V and 4 bases from J; junction bases left unmatched: 9. CDR3 size: 16 residues. Germline V gene lookup returns CDR1 LGHDT and CDR2 YNNKEL (reference sequence). The chain joins TRBV3-1 (or the pseudogene TRBV3-2) to TRBJ2-5; 7 bases are shared with TRBD2. The source material was PBMCs or T cells enriched from blood (not recorded which). The source of this sequence is a woman under 40 who had recovered from COVID-19. The CDR3 region is CASSQGLAERGETQYF. The CDR3 DNA reads as TGTGCCAGCAGCCAAGGACTAGCCGAGAGAGGAGAGACCCAGTACTTC.